This TCR beta chain was recorded in a study of beta chain features in type 1 diabetes (dated 2018 in TCRdb). For the study in its entirety: No differences in mean age, gender distribution, total cell number or subset yield were found between patients and healthy donors. Across all samples, about 110 million sorted cells were examined, and cell number per subset correlated strongly with RNA yield. The study compared TCRB repertoires of sorted circulating CD4+ T cell subsets between recently diagnosed type 1 diabetes patients and matched healthy donors. Regulatory and stem cell-like memory subsets were isolated from only 8 patients and roughly eight healthy donors, whereas naive and central memory subsets came from all 30 or so donors. What the work shows at the level of the full study, not this receptor alone: Shorter templates might have been favored by PCR, but patient and control samples were amplified and corrected together, so both groups would have been affected equally by any skew. At VDJ recombination sites, type 1 diabetes patients had fewer insertions and more deleted nucleotides, which implies abnormalities in thymic rearrangement. The naive, central memory and regulatory TCRB repertoires appeared to resemble one another more closely among patients than among healthy donors. Because small numbers of individuals were included in the HLA sub-analyses, any influence of HLA type on TCRB rearrangement was left unresolved. A moderate but significant shortening of TCRB CDR3 length was observed in type 1 diabetes patients in all four CD4+ subsets. Because cDNA was sequenced instead of genomic DNA, activated cells with high expression could be over-represented, although the groups did not differ in activation or CD3 levels.

Ends trimmed: V by 6 bases, J by 9 bases; bases unmatched to a gene: 8. Reading from cysteine to phenylalanine, the CDR3 counts 12 amino acids. Only CDR3 DNA remains: 36 bases, in frame from the first base. As encoded in the germline V gene, CDR1 is SQVTM while CDR2 is ANQGSEA. This clone was seen a few times. The target of this receptor is not known. There are no base qualities to consult, and no much larger clone falls within one base. Each donor gave one peripheral blood draw, averaging approximately 0.11 L, which was collected into heparinised tubes. Naive, central memory, regulatory and stem cell-like memory CD4+ T cells were sorted on a BD FACSAria II using a panel including CD45RO, CCR7, CD25, CD127, CD95 and CD27. Every sorted population had a purity above 95%. Right away, PBMCs were isolated by Lymphoprep density gradient centrifugation and were stained directly, with no culture step. Samples were stained and sorted in pairs, with one healthy donor and one patient per experiment, so that batch effects were minimized.

The High Capacity cDNA Reverse Transcription Kit was used to reverse transcribe all of the isolated RNA, meaning that expressed TCRB transcripts were what got sequenced. Deep immunoSEQ sequencing was performed on naive, central memory and regulatory T cell samples, with an average of around 3.5 million total reads per sample. Sorted cells were lysed in RLT buffer, and RNA was extracted using DNase-treated RNeasy Micro or Mini kits according to cell number. Each cell subset was processed on its own to prevent cross-contamination, while patient and healthy donor samples were processed together. The immunoSEQ multiplex PCR was used to amplify TCRB sequences from cDNA, generating 87-bp fragments that spanned the CDR3 region. The amplicons were sequenced using the Illumina HiSeq platform. In the authors' own workflow: PCR bias was computationally corrected using synthetic template baselines, reads within Hamming distance 2 were collapsed, and singletons that could not be merged were discarded. By aligning reads against IMGT, V, D and J genes, CDR3 length, and insertions or deletions at six rearrangement sites were assigned. Clonotype counts were normalized to sorted cell number within each subset before computing true diversity and Gini coefficients with the tcR R package. The overlap coefficient, calculated on TCRB nucleotide sequences, was used to measure repertoire sharing. Out-of-frame TCRB sequences from naive cells were analyzed to stand in for the pre-selection repertoire. This immuneACCESS table, as held by TCRdb, lists in-frame sequences with V and J called but not all clones. Of the missing ones, under half trace to an unresolved V gene in checked studies; the others have no known cause. V and J calls and clone size are as listed in that table; D and trimming were resolved from the DNA. The sample yields 350,000 to 450,000 clones; about 15% were counted once. In total, the top ten clones hold roughly 0.035% of the sample.

The sequence links TRBV29-1 to TRBJ2-7; 10 bases in the junction line up with TRBD1. Source material: naive CD4+ T cells from blood. Interpreted using the paper, the cell subset or site label stands for: true naive CD4+ T cells. This TCR came from a man aged 25-45 years in good health. The DNA sequence follows: TGCAGCGTCGGGGACAGGGGAACGGTGCAGTACTTC. It translates to CSVGDRGTVQYF.